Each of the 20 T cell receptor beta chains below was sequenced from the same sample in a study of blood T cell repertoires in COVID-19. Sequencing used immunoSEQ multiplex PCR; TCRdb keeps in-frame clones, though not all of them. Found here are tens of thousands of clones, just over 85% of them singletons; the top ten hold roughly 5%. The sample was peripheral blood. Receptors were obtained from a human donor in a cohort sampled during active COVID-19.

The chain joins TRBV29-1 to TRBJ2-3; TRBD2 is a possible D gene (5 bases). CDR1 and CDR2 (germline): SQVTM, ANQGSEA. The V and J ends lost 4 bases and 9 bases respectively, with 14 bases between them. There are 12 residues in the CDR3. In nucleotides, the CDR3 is TGCAGCGTTGGAATCGGGATTTCGACGCAGTATTTT. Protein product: CSVGIGISTQYF.

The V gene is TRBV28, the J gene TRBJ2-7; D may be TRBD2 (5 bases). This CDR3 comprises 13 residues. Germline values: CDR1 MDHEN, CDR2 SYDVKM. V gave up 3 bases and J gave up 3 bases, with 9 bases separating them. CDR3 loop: CASSFGRGYEQYF. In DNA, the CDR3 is TGTGCCAGCAGTTTCGGCCGGGGCTACGAGCAGTACTTC.

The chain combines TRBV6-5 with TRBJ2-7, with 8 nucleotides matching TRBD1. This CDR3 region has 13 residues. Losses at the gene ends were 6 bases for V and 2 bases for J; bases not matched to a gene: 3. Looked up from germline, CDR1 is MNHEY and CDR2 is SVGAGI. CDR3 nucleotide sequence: TGTGCCAGCAGGACGGGACAGGCCTACGAGCAGTACTTC. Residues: CASRTGQAYEQYF.

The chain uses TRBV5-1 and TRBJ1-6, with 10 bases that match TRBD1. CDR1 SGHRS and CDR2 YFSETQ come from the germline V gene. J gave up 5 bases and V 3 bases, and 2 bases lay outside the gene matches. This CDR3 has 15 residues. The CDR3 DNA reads TGCGCCAGCAGCTGGGACAGGGGAAATAATTCACCCCTCCACTTT. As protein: CASSWDRGNNSPLHF.

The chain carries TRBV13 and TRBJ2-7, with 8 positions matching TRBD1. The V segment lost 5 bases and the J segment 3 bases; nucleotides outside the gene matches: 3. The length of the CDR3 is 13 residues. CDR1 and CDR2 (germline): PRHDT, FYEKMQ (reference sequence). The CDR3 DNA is TGTGCCAGCAGCAACGACAGGGGCTACGAGCAGTACTTC. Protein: CASSNDRGYEQYF.

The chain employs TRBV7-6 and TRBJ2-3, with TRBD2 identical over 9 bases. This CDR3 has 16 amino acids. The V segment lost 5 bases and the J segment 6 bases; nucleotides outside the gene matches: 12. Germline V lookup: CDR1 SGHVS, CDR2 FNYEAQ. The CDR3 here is CASSRSGAGGLDTQYF. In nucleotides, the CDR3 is TGTGCCAGCAGCCGCTCGGGGGCGGGGGGGCTGGATACGCAGTATTTT.

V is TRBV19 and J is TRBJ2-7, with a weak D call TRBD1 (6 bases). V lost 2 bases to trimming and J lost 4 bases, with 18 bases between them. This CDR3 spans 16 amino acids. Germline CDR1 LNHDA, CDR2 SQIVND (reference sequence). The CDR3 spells CASSIRHSGTQYEQYF. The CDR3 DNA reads TGTGCCAGTAGTATAAGACATTCCGGGACACAATACGAGCAGTACTTC.

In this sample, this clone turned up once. The CDR3 is CASSKRGPTNEKLFF. CDR3 DNA sequence: TGTGCCAGCAGCAAGAGGGGGCCCACTAATGAAAAACTGTTTTTT. The chain links TRBV3-1 (or the pseudogene TRBV3-2) to TRBJ1-4; 7 positions agree with TRBD1. CDR1 LGHDT and CDR2 YNNKEL come from the germline V gene (reference sequence). The CDR3 is 15 amino acids. The V gene end was trimmed by 5 bases and the J gene end by 2 bases; junction bases not matched to a gene: 5.

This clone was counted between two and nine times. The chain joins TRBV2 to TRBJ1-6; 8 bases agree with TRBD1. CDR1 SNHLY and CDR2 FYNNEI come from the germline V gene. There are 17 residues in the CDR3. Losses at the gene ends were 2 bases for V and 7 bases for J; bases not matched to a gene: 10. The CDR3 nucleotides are TGTGCCAGCAGTGAAATCTCTCCAGGGGGCGGAAATTCACCCCTCCACTTT. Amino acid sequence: CASSEISPGGGNSPLHF.

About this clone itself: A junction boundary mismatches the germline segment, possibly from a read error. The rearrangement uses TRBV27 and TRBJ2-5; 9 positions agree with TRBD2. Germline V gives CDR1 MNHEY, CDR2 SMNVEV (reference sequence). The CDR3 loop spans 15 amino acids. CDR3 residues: CASSLSSGVMETQYF. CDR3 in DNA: TGTGCCAGCAGTCTATCTAGCGGGGTAATGGAGACCCAGTACTTC.

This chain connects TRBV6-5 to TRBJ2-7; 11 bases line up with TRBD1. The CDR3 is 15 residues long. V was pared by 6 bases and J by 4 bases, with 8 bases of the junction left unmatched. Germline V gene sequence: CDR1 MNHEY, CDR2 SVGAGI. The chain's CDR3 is CASRIDGTGGYEQYF. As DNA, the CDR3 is TGTGCCAGCAGGATAGATGGGACAGGGGGATACGAGCAGTACTTC.

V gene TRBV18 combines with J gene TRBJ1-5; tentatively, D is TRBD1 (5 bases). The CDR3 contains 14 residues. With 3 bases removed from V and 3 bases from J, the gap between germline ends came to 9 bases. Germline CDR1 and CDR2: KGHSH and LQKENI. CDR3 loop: CASSPGLDNQPQHF. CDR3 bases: TGTGCCAGCTCACCGGGACTAGACAATCAGCCCCAGCATTTT.

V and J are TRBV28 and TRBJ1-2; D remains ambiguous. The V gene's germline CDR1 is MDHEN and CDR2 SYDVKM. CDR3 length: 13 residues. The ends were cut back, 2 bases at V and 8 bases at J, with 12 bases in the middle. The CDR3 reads CASSLGSRGGYTF. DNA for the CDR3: TGTGCCAGCAGTTTAGGGAGCCGAGGGGGCTACACCTTC.

In DNA, the CDR3 is TGTGCCAGCAGCTCCCTATCAGGGGGGCGTTTCACCGGGGAGCTGTTTTTT. Protein: CASSSLSGGRFTGELFF. The J gene is TRBJ2-2, the V gene TRBV7-2; D perhaps matches TRBD1 (7 bases). The CDR3 spans 17 residues. The V end lost 4 bases, the J end lost 4 bases, and 19 bases lay between the germline ends. The germline CDR1 and CDR2 sequences are SGHTA and FQGNSA.

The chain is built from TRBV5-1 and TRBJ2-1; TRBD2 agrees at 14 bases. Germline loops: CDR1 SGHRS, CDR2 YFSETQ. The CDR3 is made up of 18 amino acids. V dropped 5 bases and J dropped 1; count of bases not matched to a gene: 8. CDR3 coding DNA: TGCGCCAGCAGAACCGGGACTAGCGGGAGAGTATCCTACAATGAGCAGTTCTTC. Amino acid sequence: CASRTGTSGRVSYNEQFF.

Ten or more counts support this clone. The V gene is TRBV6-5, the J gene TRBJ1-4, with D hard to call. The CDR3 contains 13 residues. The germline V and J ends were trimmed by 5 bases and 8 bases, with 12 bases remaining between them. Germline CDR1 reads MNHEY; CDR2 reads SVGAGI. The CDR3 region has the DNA TGTGCCAGCAGTCCCCGTATCGGGGAAAAACTGTTTTTT. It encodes CASSPRIGEKLFF.

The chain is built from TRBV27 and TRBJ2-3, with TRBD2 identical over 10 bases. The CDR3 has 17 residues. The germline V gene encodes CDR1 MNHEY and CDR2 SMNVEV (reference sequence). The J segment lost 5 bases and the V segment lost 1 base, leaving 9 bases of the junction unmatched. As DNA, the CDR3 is TGTGCCAGCAGTTTATACCCAGCGGGGGGGTCCTTAGATACGCAGTATTTT. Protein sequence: CASSLYPAGGSLDTQYF.

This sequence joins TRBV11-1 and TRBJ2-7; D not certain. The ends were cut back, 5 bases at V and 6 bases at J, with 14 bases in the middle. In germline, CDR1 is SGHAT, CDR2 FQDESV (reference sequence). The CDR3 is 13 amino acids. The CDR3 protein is CASSDQADREQYF. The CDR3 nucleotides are TGTGCCAGCAGCGACCAGGCCGATCGCGAGCAGTACTTC. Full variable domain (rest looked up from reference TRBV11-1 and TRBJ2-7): EAEVAQSPRYKITEKSQAVAFWCDPISGHATLYWYRQILGQGPELLVQFQDESVVDDSQLPKDRFSAERLKGVDSTLKIQPAELGDSAMYLCASSDQADREQYFGPGTRLTVT.

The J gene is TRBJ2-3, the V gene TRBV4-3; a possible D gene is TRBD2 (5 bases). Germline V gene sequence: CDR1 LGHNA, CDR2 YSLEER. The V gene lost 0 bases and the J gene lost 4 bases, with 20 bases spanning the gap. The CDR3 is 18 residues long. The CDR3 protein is CASSQERFTGEGADTQYF. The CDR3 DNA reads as TGCGCCAGCAGCCAAGAACGGTTCACCGGGGAAGGAGCAGATACGCAGTATTTT.

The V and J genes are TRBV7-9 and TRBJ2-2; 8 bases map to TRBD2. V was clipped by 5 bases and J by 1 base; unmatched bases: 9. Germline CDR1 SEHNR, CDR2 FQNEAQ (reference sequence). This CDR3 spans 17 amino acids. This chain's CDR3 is CASSAKAGLVNTGELFF. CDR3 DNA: TGTGCCAGCAGCGCCAAGGCGGGACTAGTGAACACCGGGGAGCTGTTTTTT.